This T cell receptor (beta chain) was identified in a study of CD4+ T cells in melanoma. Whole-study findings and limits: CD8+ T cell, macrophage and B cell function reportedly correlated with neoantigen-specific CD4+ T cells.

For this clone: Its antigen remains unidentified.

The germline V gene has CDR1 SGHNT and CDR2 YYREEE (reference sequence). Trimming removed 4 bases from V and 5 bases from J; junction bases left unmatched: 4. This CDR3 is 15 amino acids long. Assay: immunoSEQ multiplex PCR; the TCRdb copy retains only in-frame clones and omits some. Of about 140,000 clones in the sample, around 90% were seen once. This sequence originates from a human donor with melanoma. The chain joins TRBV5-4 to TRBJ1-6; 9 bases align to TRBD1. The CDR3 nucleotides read TGTGCCAGCAGCCCGGGACAGGGCAATAATTCACCCCTCCACTTT. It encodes CASSPGQGNNSPLHF.